A single sample gave rise to the 23 T cell receptor beta chains below, sequenced in a study of blood T cell repertoires in COVID-19. The table came from immunoSEQ multiplex PCR; TCRdb's copy has only in-frame clones and leaves some out. Of 150,000 to 200,000 clones listed, 75% to 80% are singletons. The specimen sequenced was peripheral blood. These receptor sequences come from a woman older than 75 with acute or convalescent COVID-19.

The chain carries TRBV5-1 and TRBJ2-5; D is unresolved. The ends were cut back, 4 bases at V and 5 bases at J, with 15 bases in the middle. The CDR3 has 14 amino acids. CDR1 and CDR2 (germline): SGHRS, YFSETQ. CDR3 amino acids: CASSHGSRLETQYF. CDR3 nucleotides: TGCGCCAGCAGCCACGGTTCGCGGCTGGAGACCCAGTACTTC. The full variable domain, completed using reference TRBV5-1 and TRBJ2-5, is KAGVTQTPRYLIKTRGQQVTLSCSPISGHRSVSWYQQTPGQGLQFLFEYFSETQRNKGNFPGRFSGRQFSNSRSEMNVSTLELGDSALYLCASSHGSRLETQYFGPGTRLLVL.

This chain joins TRBV3-1 (or the pseudogene TRBV3-2) and TRBJ2-7, with D possibly matching TRBD1 (6 bases). The germline gives CDR1 LGHDT, CDR2 YNNKEL (reference sequence). The CDR3 loop spans 13 amino acids. Trimming shortened V by 4 bases and J by 6 bases, and 13 bases separated the two germline ends. The CDR3 is CASSPRGSSEQYF. The DNA for the CDR3 is TGTGCCAGCAGCCCCAGGGGATCTAGCGAGCAGTACTTC.

The V call is TRBV18, the J call TRBJ1-1; TRBD1 might be the D (5 bases). Trimming removed 3 bases from V and 3 bases from J, with 11 bases in between. This CDR3 is 14 amino acids long. Germline lookup yields CDR1 KGHSH and CDR2 LQKENI. The CDR3 DNA sequence: TGTGCCAGCTCACCCCAAGGGGCGGACACTGAAGCTTTCTTT. Translation gives CASSPQGADTEAFF.

This clone was counted once. The CDR3 spells CASSPGTGANEKLFF. The CDR3, as DNA: TGTGCCAGCAGTCCCGGGACAGGGGCCAATGAAAAACTGTTTTTT. The chain has TRBV28 and TRBJ1-4, with 10 bases matching TRBD1. Germline V gene data show CDR1 as MDHEN and CDR2 as SYDVKM. V lost 5 bases to trimming and J lost 5 bases; unmatched junction nucleotides: 5. There are 15 residues in the CDR3.

This clone was counted between two and nine times. The chain couples TRBV7-3 to TRBJ2-2, with D maybe TRBD1 (6 bases). CDR1 and CDR2 (germline): SGHTA, FQGTGA. This CDR3 is built from 16 residues. Trimming took 2 bases from V and 1 from J, leaving 11 bases between them. The CDR3 reads CASSLGQGRNTGELFF. The CDR3 DNA reads TGTGCCAGCAGCTTAGGGCAGGGGAGGAACACCGGGGAGCTGTTTTTT.

This clone was detected only a few times. The chain uses TRBV3-1 (or the pseudogene TRBV3-2) and TRBJ1-3, with 8 bases aligning to TRBD1. V lost 6 bases, J lost 4 bases, and 2 bases stayed unmatched. The CDR3 has 13 residues. CDR1 is LGHDT and CDR2 is YNNKEL in the germline V gene (reference sequence). The DNA of the CDR3 is TGTGCCAGCAGTAGGACAGGGGGAAACACCATATATTTT. This gives the protein CASSRTGGNTIYF.

The chain has TRBV7-2 and TRBJ1-1, with D unresolved. The CDR3 runs to 16 residues. V was trimmed by 2 bases and J by 0 bases, leaving 13 bases between them. CDR1 and CDR2 from the germline V gene are SGHTA and FQGNSA. The chain's CDR3 is CASSLSPRELNTEAFF. In nucleotides, the CDR3 is TGTGCCAGCAGCTTATCGCCCCGGGAGTTGAACACTGAAGCTTTCTTT.

The chain recombines TRBV7-8 with TRBJ1-2; 9 nucleotides match TRBD1. The V segment lost 1 base and the J segment 7 bases; nucleotides outside the gene matches: 13. Germline V gene lookup returns CDR1 SGHVS and CDR2 FQNEAQ. The CDR3 consists of 17 residues. For the CDR3, the DNA is TGTGCCAGCAGCTTAGGGACAGGGGTTGGTCCCGGGAGTGGCTACACCTTC. It specifies CASSLGTGVGPGSGYTF.

The chain is built from TRBV18 and TRBJ2-7, with D unresolved. The V and J ends lost 0 bases and 4 bases respectively, with 10 bases between them. This CDR3 has 14 residues. The germline gives CDR1 KGHSH, CDR2 LQKENI. CDR3 region: CASSPPDKKYEQYF. The CDR3, as DNA: TGTGCCAGCTCACCACCCGACAAGAAGTACGAGCAGTACTTC.

The chain has TRBV5-5 and TRBJ1-2; no reliable D call. Per the germline V gene, CDR1 is SGHKS and CDR2 is YYEKEE (reference sequence). The CDR3 sequence is 12 residues long. The V gene lost 4 bases and the J gene lost 5 bases, with 9 bases spanning the gap. CDR3 region: CASSPDWYGYTF. Written as DNA, the CDR3 is TGTGCCAGCAGCCCGGACTGGTATGGCTACACCTTC.

The chain has TRBV6-2 or TRBV6-3 and TRBJ1-2; maybe TRBD1 (6 bases). Germline V lookup: CDR1 MNHEY, CDR2 SVGEGT. The CDR3 covers 14 residues. The V and J ends lost 6 bases and 7 bases respectively, with 18 bases between them. The chain's CDR3 is CASSHSQGSGGYTF. CDR3 nucleotides: TGTGCCAGCAGCCACTCCCAGGGGTCAGGTGGCTACACCTTC.

The chain has TRBV5-5 and TRBJ1-3; TRBD1 agrees at 9 bases. CDR1 and CDR2 (germline): SGHKS, YYEKEE (reference sequence). The CDR3 totals 16 residues. J gave up 5 bases and V 0 bases, and 6 bases lay outside the gene matches. The CDR3 region is CASSLERGQGRNTIYF. The CDR3 region has the DNA TGTGCCAGCAGCTTGGAGAGGGGACAGGGAAGAAACACCATATATTTT.

The V gene is TRBV7-9, the J gene TRBJ2-7; D is possibly TRBD1 (6 bases). The germline V gene has CDR1 SEHNR and CDR2 FQNEAQ (reference sequence). CDR3 length: 15 amino acids. Trimming left V 1 base short and J 5 bases short, with 15 bases between. The CDR3 is CASSLGSLNRDEQYF. The CDR3 DNA is TGTGCCAGCAGCTTAGGTTCCCTAAACAGGGACGAGCAGTACTTC.

The V and J genes are TRBV7-8 and TRBJ2-1; D uncertain. V was shortened by 1 base and J by 10 bases, with 11 bases between the two germline ends. The CDR3 is made up of 13 amino acids. Germline V gives CDR1 SGHVS, CDR2 FQNEAQ. The CDR3 sequence: CASSLEADIEQFF. The CDR3 DNA sequence: TGTGCCAGCAGCTTAGAAGCCGACATAGAGCAGTTCTTC.

V and J are TRBV30 and TRBJ2-3; TRBD2 aligns across 9 bases. The trim removed 3 bases at V and 0 bases at J, leaving 1 base unmatched. Germline lookup yields CDR1 GTSNPN and CDR2 SVGIG (reference sequence). The CDR3 consists of 14 residues. The CDR3, as DNA: TGTGCCTGGAGGACTAGCGGTAGCACAGATACGCAGTATTTT. Its protein is CAWRTSGSTDTQYF.

This chain joins TRBV5-4 and TRBJ2-3, with 8 bases lining up with TRBD2. The CDR3 is made up of 16 amino acids. Unmatched junction bases numbered 12, after V lost 5 bases and J lost 4 bases. Germline assignment: CDR1 SGHNT and CDR2 YYREEE (reference sequence). Here the CDR3 reads CASRWGSGAGADTQYF. In nucleotides, the CDR3 is TGTGCCAGCAGGTGGGGTAGCGGGGCCGGGGCAGATACGCAGTATTTT.

V usage is TRBV3-1 (or the pseudogene TRBV3-2) and J usage is TRBJ1-1; D perhaps matches TRBD1 (5 bases). V was clipped by 5 bases and J by 10 bases, with 14 bases between them. The CDR3 spans 12 residues. Germline CDR1 and CDR2: LGHDT and YNNKEL (reference sequence). The CDR3 nucleotides are TGTGCCAGCAGCAGCGGGGGGTTACGAGCTTTCTTT. It yields the protein CASSSGGLRAFF.

V usage is TRBV27 and J usage is TRBJ2-7, with 7 bases identical to TRBD1. This CDR3 spans 17 amino acids. The germline CDR1 and CDR2 sequences are MNHEY and SMNVEV (reference sequence). The V gene end was trimmed by 2 bases and the J gene end by 2 bases; junction bases not matched to a gene: 12. The chain's CDR3 is CASSLRGAGGSPYEQYF. The CDR3 nucleotides read TGTGCCAGCAGTTTAAGGGGCGCAGGGGGTTCCCCCTACGAGCAGTACTTC.

This clone appeared a few times. The gene calls are TRBV30 and TRBJ1-4, with D hard to call. This CDR3 is 11 amino acids long. Trimming pared 2 bases from V and 8 bases from J, leaving 6 bases between. CDR1 is GTSNPN, CDR2 SVGIG, per germline (reference sequence). The CDR3 region is CAWSWAEKLFF. For the CDR3, the DNA is TGTGCCTGGAGTTGGGCAGAAAAACTGTTTTTT. Looking up the rest from reference TRBV30 and TRBJ1-4 gives the full variable domain: SQTIHQWPATLVQPVGSPLSLECTVEGTSNPNLYWYRQAAGRGLQLLFYSVGIGQISSEVPQNLSASRPQDRQFILSSKKLLLSDSGFYLCAWSWAEKLFFGSGTQLSVL.

Of note for this clone: The same CDR3 also results from other DNA sequences found in this sample. The chain employs TRBV7-9 and TRBJ2-5; D not resolved. This CDR3 has 13 amino acids. CDR1 SEHNR and CDR2 FQNEAQ come from the germline V gene (reference sequence). With 3 bases removed from V and 1 base from J, the gap between germline ends came to 6 bases. CDR3 coding DNA: TGTGCCAGCAGCTTGTCAGTCCAAGAGACCCAGTACTTC. Its translation is CASSLSVQETQYF. Combining the CDR3 with reference TRBV7-9 and TRBJ2-5 gives the whole variable domain DTGVSQNPRHKITKRGQNVTFRCDPISEHNRLYWYRQTLGQGPEFLTYFQNEAQLEKSRLLSDRFSAERPKGSFSTLEIQRTEQGDSAMYLCASSLSVQETQYFGPGTRLLVL.

The V and J genes are TRBV5-1 and TRBJ1-2, with D uncertain. The CDR3 contains 14 residues. V lost 4 bases, J lost 6 bases, and 16 bases lay in between. The germline CDR1 and CDR2 sequences are SGHRS and YFSETQ. The CDR3, as DNA: TGCGCCAGCAGCACGACTGACGGGTTAGATGGCTACACCTTC. Translated, it gives CASSTTDGLDGYTF.

The V gene is TRBV10-1, the J gene TRBJ2-3, with D perhaps matching TRBD2 (6 bases). Germline CDR1 and CDR2: WNHNN and SYGVQD (reference sequence). The CDR3 consists of 14 residues. Trimming took 3 bases from V and 4 from J, leaving 11 bases between them. CDR3: CASSDGGSSDTQYF. Written as DNA, the CDR3 is TGCGCCAGCAGTGACGGGGGAAGTTCAGATACGCAGTATTTT.

The chain employs TRBV7-2 and TRBJ1-2; D perhaps matches TRBD1 (6 bases). CDR1 SGHTA and CDR2 FQGNSA come from the germline V gene. The V end was cut by 4 bases, the J end by 6 bases, with 18 bases between. The length of the CDR3 is 15 residues. The DNA of the CDR3 is TGTGCCAGCAGCTCTCCTGGGGGCAGGGTGAATGGCTACACCTTC. As protein: CASSSPGGRVNGYTF.